Sequencing of this TCR beta chain was carried out in a study of T cells in Graves' hyperthyroidism and ophthalmopathy. V dropped 6 bases and J dropped 8; count of bases not matched to a gene: 9. The germline gives CDR1 SEHNR, CDR2 FQNEAQ (reference sequence). CDR3 length: 14 amino acids. This clonotype was counted ten times or more. The investigators amplified TCR beta CDR3 regions from RNA transcripts. HTBI primers were employed in a first-round RT-PCR of the TCR CDR3. TCRdb ran MiXCR on the multiplex PCR reads and lists one entry per CDR3 protein. The sample contains under 450,000 distinct CDR3 sequences, about 14% of which appear only once. Patients between 18 and 65 years old had hyperthyroidism, newly diagnosed and lasting under 2 months.

This chain connects TRBV7-9 to TRBJ1-2; the match to TRBD1 covers 10 bases. Sequencing used blood. This TCR was recovered from a man aged 25 to 40 with Graves' hyperthyroidism that later progressed to Graves' ophthalmopathy. CDR3 residues: CASSSPGTGEGYTF. CDR3 in DNA: TGTGCCAGCAGTTCTCCCGGGACAGGGGAAGGCTACACCTTC.